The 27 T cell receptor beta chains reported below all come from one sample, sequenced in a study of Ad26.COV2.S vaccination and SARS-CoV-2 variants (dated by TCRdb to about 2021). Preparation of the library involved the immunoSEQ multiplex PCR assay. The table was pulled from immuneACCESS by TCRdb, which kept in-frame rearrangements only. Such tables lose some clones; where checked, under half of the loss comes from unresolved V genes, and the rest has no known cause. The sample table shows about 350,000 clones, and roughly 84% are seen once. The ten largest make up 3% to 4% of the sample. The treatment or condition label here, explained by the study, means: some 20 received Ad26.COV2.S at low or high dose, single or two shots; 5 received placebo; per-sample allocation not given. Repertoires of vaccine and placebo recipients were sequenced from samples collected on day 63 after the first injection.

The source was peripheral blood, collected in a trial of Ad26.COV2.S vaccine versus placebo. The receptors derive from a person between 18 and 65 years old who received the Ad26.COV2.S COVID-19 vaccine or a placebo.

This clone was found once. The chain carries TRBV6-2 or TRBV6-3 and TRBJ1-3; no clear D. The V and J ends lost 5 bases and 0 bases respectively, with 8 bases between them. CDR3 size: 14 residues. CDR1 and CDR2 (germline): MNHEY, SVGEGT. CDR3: CASSRPYSGNTIYF. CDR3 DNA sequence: TGTGCCAGCAGTCGTCCTTACTCTGGAAACACCATATATTTT.

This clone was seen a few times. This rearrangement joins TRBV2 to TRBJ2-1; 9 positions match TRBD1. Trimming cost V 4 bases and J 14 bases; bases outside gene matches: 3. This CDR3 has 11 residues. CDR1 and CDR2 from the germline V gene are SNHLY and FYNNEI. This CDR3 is CASSVRTGEFF. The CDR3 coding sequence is TGTGCCAGCAGTGTTAGGACAGGGGAGTTCTTC.

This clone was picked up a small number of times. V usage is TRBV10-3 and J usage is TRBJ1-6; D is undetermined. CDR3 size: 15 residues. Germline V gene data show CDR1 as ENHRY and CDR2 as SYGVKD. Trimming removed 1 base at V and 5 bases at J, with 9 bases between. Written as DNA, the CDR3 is TGTGCCATCAGTGAGTGGGCAGGAAATAATTCACCCCTCCACTTT. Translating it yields CAISEWAGNNSPLHF.

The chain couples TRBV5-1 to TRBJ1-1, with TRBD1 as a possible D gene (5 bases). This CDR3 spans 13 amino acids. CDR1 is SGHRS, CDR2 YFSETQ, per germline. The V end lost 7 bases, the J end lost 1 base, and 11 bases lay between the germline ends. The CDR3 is CASGKTGNTEAFF. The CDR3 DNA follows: TGCGCCAGCGGAAAAACAGGGAACACTGAAGCTTTCTTT.

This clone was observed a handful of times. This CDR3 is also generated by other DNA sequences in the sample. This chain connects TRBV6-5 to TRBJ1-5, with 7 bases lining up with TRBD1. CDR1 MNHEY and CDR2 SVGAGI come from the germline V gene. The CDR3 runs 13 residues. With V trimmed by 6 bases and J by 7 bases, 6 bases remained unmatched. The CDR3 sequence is CASRSDRSQPQHF. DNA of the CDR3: TGTGCCAGCAGATCGGACAGGTCCCAGCCCCAGCATTTT.

The CDR3 coding sequence is TGTGCCAGCCATAGGGGGCGCGTTGGGGGTACTAGATACATATACAATGAGCAGTTCTTC. Encoded protein: CASHRGRVGGTRYIYNEQFF. The V and J genes are TRBV19 and TRBJ2-1, with TRBD1 matching over 7 bases. Looked up from germline, CDR1 is LNHDA and CDR2 is SQIVND (reference sequence). CDR3 size: 20 residues. J lost 4 bases, V lost 9 bases, and 27 bases had no gene match.

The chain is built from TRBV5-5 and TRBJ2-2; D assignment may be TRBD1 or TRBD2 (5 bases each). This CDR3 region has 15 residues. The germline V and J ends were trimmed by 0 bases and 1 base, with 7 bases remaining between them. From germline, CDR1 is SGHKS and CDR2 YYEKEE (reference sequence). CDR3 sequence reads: CASSLVGGNTGELFF. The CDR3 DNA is TGTGCCAGCAGCTTGGTTGGGGGGAACACCGGGGAGCTGTTTTTT.

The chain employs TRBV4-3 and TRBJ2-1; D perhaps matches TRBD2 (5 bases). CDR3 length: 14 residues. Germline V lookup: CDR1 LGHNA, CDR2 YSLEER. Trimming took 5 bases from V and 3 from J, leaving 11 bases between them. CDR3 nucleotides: TGCGCCAGCAGCGAGGTTGGACTCTACAATGAGCAGTTCTTC. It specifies CASSEVGLYNEQFF.

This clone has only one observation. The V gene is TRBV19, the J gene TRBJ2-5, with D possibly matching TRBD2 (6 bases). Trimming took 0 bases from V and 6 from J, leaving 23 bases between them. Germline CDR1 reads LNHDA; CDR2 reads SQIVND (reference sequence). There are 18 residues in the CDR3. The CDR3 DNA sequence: TGTGCCAGTAGTATAGAACCCCCAGGAGGGGTGGGCAGCAAGACCCAGTACTTC. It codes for CASSIEPPGGVGSKTQYF.

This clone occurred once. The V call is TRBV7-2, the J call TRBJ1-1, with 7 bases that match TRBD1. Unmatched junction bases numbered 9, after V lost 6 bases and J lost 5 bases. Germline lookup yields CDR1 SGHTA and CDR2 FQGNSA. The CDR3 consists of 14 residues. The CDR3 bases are TGTGCCAGCAGAACTCGTGCACAGGGGACTGAAGCTTTCTTT. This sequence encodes CASRTRAQGTEAFF. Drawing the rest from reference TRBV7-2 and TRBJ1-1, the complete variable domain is GAGVSQSPSNKVTEKGKDVELRCDPISGHTALYWYRQSLGQGLEFLIYFQGNSAPDKSGLPSDRFSAERTGGSVSTLTIQRTQQEDSAVYLCASRTRAQGTEAFFGQGTRLTVV.

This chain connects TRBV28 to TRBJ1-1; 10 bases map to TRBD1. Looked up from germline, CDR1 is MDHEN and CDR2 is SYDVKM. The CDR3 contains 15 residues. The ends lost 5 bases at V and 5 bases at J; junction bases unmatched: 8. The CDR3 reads CASSPRQGARTEAFF. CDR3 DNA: TGTGCCAGCAGTCCGCGACAGGGGGCGCGTACTGAAGCTTTCTTT.

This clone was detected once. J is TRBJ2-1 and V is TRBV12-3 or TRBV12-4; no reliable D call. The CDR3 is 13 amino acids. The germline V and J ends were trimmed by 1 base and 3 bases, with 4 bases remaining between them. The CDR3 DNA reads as TGTGCCAGCAGTTTAGGCGGCTACAATGAGCAGTTCTTC. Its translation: CASSLGGYNEQFF.

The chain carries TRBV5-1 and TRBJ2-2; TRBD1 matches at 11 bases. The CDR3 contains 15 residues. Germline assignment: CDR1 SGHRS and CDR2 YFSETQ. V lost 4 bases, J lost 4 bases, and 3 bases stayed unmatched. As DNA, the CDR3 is TGCGCCAGCAGCCCCGGGACAGGGGGCACCGGGGAGCTGTTTTTT. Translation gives CASSPGTGGTGELFF.

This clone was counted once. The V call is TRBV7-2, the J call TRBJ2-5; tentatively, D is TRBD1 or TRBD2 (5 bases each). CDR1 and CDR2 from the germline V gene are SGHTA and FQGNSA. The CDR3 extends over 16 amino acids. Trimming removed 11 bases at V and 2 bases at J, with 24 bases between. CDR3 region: CASRNSGTTLQETQYF. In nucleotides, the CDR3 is TGTGCCTCTAGGAACTCGGGGACGACCCTTCAAGAGACCCAGTACTTC.

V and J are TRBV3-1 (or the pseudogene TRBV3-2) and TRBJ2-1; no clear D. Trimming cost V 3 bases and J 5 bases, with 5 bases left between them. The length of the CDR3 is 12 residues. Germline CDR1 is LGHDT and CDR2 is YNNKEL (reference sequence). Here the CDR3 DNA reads TGTGCCAGCAGCCAGGAAAACAATGAGCAGTTCTTC. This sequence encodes CASSQENNEQFF.

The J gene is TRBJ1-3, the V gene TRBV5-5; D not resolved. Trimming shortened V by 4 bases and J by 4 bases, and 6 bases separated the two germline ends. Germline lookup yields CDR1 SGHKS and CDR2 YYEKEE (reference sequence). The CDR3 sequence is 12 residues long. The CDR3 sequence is CASSERGNTIYF. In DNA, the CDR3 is TGTGCCAGCAGCGAGAGAGGAAACACCATATATTTT.

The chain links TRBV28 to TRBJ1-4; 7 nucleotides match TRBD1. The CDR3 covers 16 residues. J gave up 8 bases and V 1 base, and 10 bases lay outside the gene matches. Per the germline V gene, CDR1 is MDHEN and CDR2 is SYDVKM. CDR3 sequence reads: CASSLLTGTGEEKLFF. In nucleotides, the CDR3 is TGTGCCAGCAGTTTATTAACGGGCACAGGGGAGGAAAAACTGTTTTTT.

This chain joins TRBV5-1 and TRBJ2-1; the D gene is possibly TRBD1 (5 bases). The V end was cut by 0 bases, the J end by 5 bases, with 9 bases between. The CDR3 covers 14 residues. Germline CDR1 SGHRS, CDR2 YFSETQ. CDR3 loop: CASSLAGSHNEQFF. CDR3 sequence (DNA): TGCGCCAGCAGCTTGGCAGGGTCCCACAATGAGCAGTTCTTC.

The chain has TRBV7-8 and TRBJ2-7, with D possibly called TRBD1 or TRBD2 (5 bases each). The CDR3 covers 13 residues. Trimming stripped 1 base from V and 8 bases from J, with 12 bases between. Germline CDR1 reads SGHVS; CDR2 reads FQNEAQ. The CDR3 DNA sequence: TGTGCCAGCAGCTTAGGTCGGGACGGTCAGCAGTACTTC. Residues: CASSLGRDGQQYF.

This CDR3 is CASSAGLAGGTDTQYF. The CDR3 DNA reads TGTGCCAGCAGCGCGGGACTAGCGGGGGGCACAGATACGCAGTATTTT. The chain employs TRBV9 and TRBJ2-3; the match to TRBD2 covers 14 bases. With 3 bases clipped from V and 1 base from J, the junction kept 1 base outside the gene matches. The CDR3 is 16 amino acids. Per the germline V gene, CDR1 is SGDLS and CDR2 is YYNGEE. The complete variable domain, with remaining parts taken from reference TRBV9 and TRBJ2-3, reads DSGVTQTPKHLITATGQRVTLRCSPRSGDLSVYWYQQSLDQGLQFLIQYYNGEERAKGNILERFSAQQFPDLHSELNLSSLELGDSALYFCASSAGLAGGTDTQYFGPGTRLTVL.

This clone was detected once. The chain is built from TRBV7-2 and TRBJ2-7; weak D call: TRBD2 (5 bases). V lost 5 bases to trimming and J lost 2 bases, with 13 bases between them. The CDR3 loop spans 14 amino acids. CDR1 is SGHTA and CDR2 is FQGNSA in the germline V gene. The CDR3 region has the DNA TGTGCCAGCAGCCGCCGGGATAAGGCCTACGAGCAGTACTTC. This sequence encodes CASSRRDKAYEQYF.

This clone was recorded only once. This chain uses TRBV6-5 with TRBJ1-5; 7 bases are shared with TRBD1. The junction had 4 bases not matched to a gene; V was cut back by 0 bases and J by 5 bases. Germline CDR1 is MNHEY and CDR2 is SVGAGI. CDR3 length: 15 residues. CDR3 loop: CASSYSSRGHQPQHF. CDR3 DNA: TGTGCCAGCAGTTACTCGAGTAGGGGGCATCAGCCCCAGCATTTT.

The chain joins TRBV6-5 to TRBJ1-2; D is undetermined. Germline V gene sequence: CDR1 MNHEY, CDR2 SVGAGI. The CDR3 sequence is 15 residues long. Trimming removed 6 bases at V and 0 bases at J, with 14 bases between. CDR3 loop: CASSISLTPNYGYTF. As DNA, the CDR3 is TGTGCCAGCAGCATATCACTGACTCCTAACTATGGCTACACCTTC.

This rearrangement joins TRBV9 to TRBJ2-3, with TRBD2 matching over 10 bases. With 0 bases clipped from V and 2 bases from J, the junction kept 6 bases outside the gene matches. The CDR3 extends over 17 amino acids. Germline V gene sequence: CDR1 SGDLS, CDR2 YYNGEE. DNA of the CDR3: TGTGCCAGCAGCGTAGGGCCAGCGGGAGGGGTCACAGATACGCAGTATTTT. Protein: CASSVGPAGGVTDTQYF. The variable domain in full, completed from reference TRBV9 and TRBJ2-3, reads DSGVTQTPKHLITATGQRVTLRCSPRSGDLSVYWYQQSLDQGLQFLIQYYNGEERAKGNILERFSAQQFPDLHSELNLSSLELGDSALYFCASSVGPAGGVTDTQYFGPGTRLTVL.

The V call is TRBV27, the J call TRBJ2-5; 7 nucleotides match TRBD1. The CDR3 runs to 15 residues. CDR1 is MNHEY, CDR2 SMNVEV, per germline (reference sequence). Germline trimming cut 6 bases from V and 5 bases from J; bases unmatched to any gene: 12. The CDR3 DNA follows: TGTGCCAGCAGCATCTCCCGGGACAGCTACGAGACCCAGTACTTC. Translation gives CASSISRDSYETQYF.

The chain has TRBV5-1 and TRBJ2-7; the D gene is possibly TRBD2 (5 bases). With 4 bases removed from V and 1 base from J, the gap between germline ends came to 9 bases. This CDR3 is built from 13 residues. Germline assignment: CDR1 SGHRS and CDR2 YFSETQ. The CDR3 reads CASSRGLSYEQYF. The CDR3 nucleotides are TGCGCCAGCAGCCGAGGGTTGTCCTACGAGCAGTACTTC.

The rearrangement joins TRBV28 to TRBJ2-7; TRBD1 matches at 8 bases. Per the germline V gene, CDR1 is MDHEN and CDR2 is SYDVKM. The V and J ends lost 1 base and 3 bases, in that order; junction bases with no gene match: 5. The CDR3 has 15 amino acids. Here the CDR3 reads CASSLLTGALYEQYF. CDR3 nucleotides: TGTGCCAGCAGTTTATTGACAGGGGCCCTCTACGAGCAGTACTTC.